One T cell receptor beta chain is described in this entry. Measured with immunoSEQ multiplex PCR; TCRdb has only the in-frame clones, and not every one. The sample has roughly 69,000 clones; approximately 91% are singletons. This sample was taken from a study of T cell changes during pregnancy in multiple sclerosis. The germline V and J ends were trimmed by 1 base and 7 bases, with 11 bases remaining between them. The CDR3 covers 13 residues. Germline V gene data show CDR1 as SGHDT and CDR2 as YYEEEE. The V call is TRBV5-6, the J call TRBJ1-2, with D unresolved. The material was peripheral blood, obtained in the third trimester of pregnancy. The clonotype originates from a female donor with multiple sclerosis, enrolled in a pregnancy study. DNA for the CDR3: TGTGCCAGCAGCTTGTTATCCGGGATTGGCTACACCTTC. It translates to CASSLLSGIGYTF.